These 30 T cell receptor beta chains were all obtained from the same sample, sequenced in a study of blood T cells in healthy people across ages. Combining a sample-barcoded 5' primer with a J-beta primer mix, a second PCR ran for roughly 7 to 12 cycles. MiXCR was run by TCRdb on the 5' RACE reads, yielding one entry per CDR3 protein. The data show 850,000 to 1,000,000 distinct CDR3 sequences, just over 50% seen once. Sequenced sample: blood. The receptors were gathered from a woman in her sixties or seventies in good health.

The chain employs TRBV2 and TRBJ1-4; no firm D call. V lost 5 bases and J 5 bases, leaving 15 bases between the germline ends. CDR3 length equals 15 residues. Per germline, CDR1 SNHLY and CDR2 FYNNEI. The CDR3 protein is CASSWGGQSNEKLFF. The CDR3, as DNA: TGTGCCAGCAGTTGGGGTGGTCAGAGCAATGAAAAACTGTTTTTT.

The gene calls are TRBV7-2 and TRBJ2-7; tentatively, D is TRBD1 (6 bases). With 1 base removed from V and 4 bases from J, the gap between germline ends came to 17 bases. The CDR3 contains 16 residues. Germline V CDR1 and CDR2: SGHTA, FQGNSA. CDR3 sequence: CASSLDRRKGVYEQYF. The CDR3 DNA reads as TGTGCCAGCAGCTTAGATCGGCGGAAGGGGGTTTACGAGCAGTACTTC.

This rearrangement joins TRBV7-9 to TRBJ2-5; possibly TRBD1 for D (7 bases). CDR1 is SEHNR and CDR2 is FQNEAQ in the germline V gene (reference sequence). V was trimmed by 4 bases and J by 3 bases, leaving 21 bases between them. The CDR3 extends over 17 amino acids. The CDR3 spells CASSSWGRTGMKETQYF. The CDR3 DNA follows: TGTGCCAGCAGCTCCTGGGGGAGGACAGGAATGAAAGAGACCCAGTACTTC.

This clonotype appeared many times. The chain has TRBV11-2 and TRBJ2-3; D remains unclear. The CDR3 runs to 12 residues. The V gene lost 1 base and the J gene lost 5 bases, with 4 bases spanning the gap. Germline V gene lookup returns CDR1 SGHAT and CDR2 FQNNGV. The CDR3 region is CASSLVRDTQYF. The DNA of the CDR3 is TGTGCCAGCAGCTTAGTGCGAGATACGCAGTATTTT. Looking up the rest from reference TRBV11-2 and TRBJ2-3 gives the full variable domain: EAGVAQSPRYKIIEKRQSVAFWCNPISGHATLYWYQQILGQGPKLLIQFQNNGVVDDSQLPKDRFSAERLKGVDSTLKIQPAKLEDSAVYLCASSLVRDTQYFGPGTRLTVL.

The CDR3 is CSARGGRSRYEQYF. The CDR3 DNA follows: TGCAGTGCTAGAGGGGGGCGGTCAAGATACGAGCAGTACTTC. The V gene is TRBV20-1, the J gene TRBJ2-7, with D perhaps matching TRBD1 (6 bases). The CDR3 runs to 14 residues. Per germline, CDR1 DFQATT and CDR2 SNEGSKA (reference sequence). V lost 1 base and J 4 bases, leaving 14 bases between the germline ends.

The sample holds a few counts of this clonotype. J is TRBJ2-1 and V is TRBV15; 8 positions agree with TRBD1. The V segment lost 6 bases and the J segment 9 bases; nucleotides outside the gene matches: 7. The CDR3 extends over 13 amino acids. Germline V lookup: CDR1 LNHNV, CDR2 YYDKDF (reference sequence). Here the CDR3 reads CATRAGGFGEQFF. As DNA, the CDR3 is TGTGCCACCAGGGCAGGGGGCTTTGGTGAGCAGTTCTTC.

The J gene is TRBJ2-5, the V gene TRBV15; D is perhaps TRBD2 (6 bases). V was shortened by 2 bases and J by 4 bases, with 17 bases between the two germline ends. The CDR3 covers 16 residues. In germline, CDR1 is LNHNV, CDR2 YYDKDF (reference sequence). CDR3 sequence: CATSRFPAGRRETQYF. The DNA of the CDR3 is TGTGCCACCAGCAGATTCCCCGCGGGACGACGAGAGACCCAGTACTTC.

The V gene is TRBV6-5, the J gene TRBJ2-7; TRBD2 might be the D (5 bases). Germline V gene sequence: CDR1 MNHEY, CDR2 SVGAGI. Trimming pared 2 bases from V and 0 bases from J, leaving 8 bases between. The CDR3 has 14 residues. The CDR3 sequence: CASSYVGSSYEQYF. The CDR3 coding sequence is TGTGCCAGCAGTTACGTGGGGAGCTCCTACGAGCAGTACTTC.

The CDR3 nucleotides read TGTGCCAGCATCATCCCGGGACTCAATTCTTTTGAGCAGTTCTTC. This codes for CASIIPGLNSFEQFF. The chain couples TRBV5-5 to TRBJ2-1, with D perhaps matching TRBD2 (6 bases). The V end was cut by 6 bases, the J end by 9 bases, with 22 bases between. This CDR3 is 15 amino acids long. From germline, CDR1 is SGHKS and CDR2 YYEKEE (reference sequence).

The chain combines TRBV30 with TRBJ2-7; D perhaps matches TRBD1 (7 bases). The CDR3 extends over 12 amino acids. From germline, CDR1 is GTSNPN and CDR2 SVGIG (reference sequence). The V end lost 4 bases, the J end lost 5 bases, and 12 bases lay between the germline ends. The DNA for the CDR3 is TGTGCCTGGAAGGAGGGGGCCCACGAGCAGTACTTC. It encodes CAWKEGAHEQYF.

This clonotype has ten or more counts. The CDR3 spells CSATNGGTQYF. CDR3 nucleotides: TGCAGCGCTACCAATGGGGGGACCCAGTACTTC. This chain links TRBV29-1 with TRBJ2-5; possibly TRBD1 or TRBD2 for D (5 bases each). V was clipped by 7 bases and J by 7 bases, with 13 bases between them. From germline, CDR1 is SQVTM and CDR2 ANQGSEA. This CDR3 spans 11 amino acids.

This clonotype was counted only a few times. The rearrangement links TRBV6-2 or TRBV6-3 to TRBJ2-1, with 12 positions matching TRBD2. V trimming: 8 bases; J trimming: 8 bases; junction bases outside the gene matches: 28. The CDR3 runs to 21 residues. CDR1 is MNHEY, CDR2 SVGEGT, per germline. CDR3 in amino acids: CASEPGASGRARFSPIDEQFF. In nucleotides, the CDR3 is TGTGCCAGCGAGCCCGGGGCTAGCGGGAGGGCCAGGTTTTCGCCTATCGATGAGCAGTTCTTC.

This clonotype was seen a handful of times. This chain connects TRBV2 to TRBJ2-4; possible D gene TRBD2, 6 bases. The end of the DNA is better explained by TRBJ2-7, so the J call may be wrong. CDR1 is SNHLY, CDR2 FYNNEI, per germline. CDR3 length: 15 residues. The CDR3 protein is CASSILSGRLDEQYF. The CDR3 region has the DNA TGTGCCAGCTCCATCCTCAGCGGGCGTCTAGACGAGCAGTACTTC.

This chain uses TRBV15 with TRBJ2-3, with D tentatively TRBD1 (5 bases). CDR3 length: 13 amino acids. Between the trimmed V and J ends, which lost 5 bases and 3 bases, there was a span of 9 bases. Germline CDR1 and CDR2: LNHNV and YYDKDF (reference sequence). Here the CDR3 reads CATSGAYTDTQYF. In nucleotides, the CDR3 is TGTGCCACCAGCGGGGCTTATACAGATACGCAGTATTTT.

The CDR3 loop reads CASSSTGTGINEQFF. Written as DNA, the CDR3 is TGTGCCAGCTCATCTACCGGGACAGGGATCAATGAGCAGTTCTTC. V gene TRBV18 combines with J gene TRBJ2-1; the match to TRBD1 covers 9 bases. Germline trimming cut 5 bases from V and 6 bases from J; bases unmatched to any gene: 8. This CDR3 comprises 15 residues. From germline, CDR1 is KGHSH and CDR2 LQKENI.

The rearrangement uses TRBV14 and TRBJ2-3; 9 nucleotides agree with TRBD2. This CDR3 contains 14 residues. CDR1 is SGHDN and CDR2 is FVKESK in the germline V gene. With V trimmed by 4 bases and J by 8 bases, 7 bases remained unmatched. The CDR3 protein is CASSLAGAAGTQYF. CDR3 in DNA: TGTGCCAGCAGCCTAGCGGGAGCGGCGGGTACGCAGTATTTT.

V is TRBV7-2 and J is TRBJ2-5, with D maybe TRBD2 (5 bases). Germline V gives CDR1 SGHTA, CDR2 FQGNSA. The CDR3 is made up of 16 amino acids. The V gene lost 1 base and the J gene lost 3 bases, with 15 bases spanning the gap. The CDR3 loop reads CASSLDEGLWEETQYF. The CDR3 nucleotides are TGTGCCAGCAGCTTAGACGAGGGCCTATGGGAAGAGACCCAGTACTTC.

This sequence joins TRBV20-1 and TRBJ2-7, with D possibly being TRBD2 (5 bases). V lost 0 bases, J lost 4 bases, and 16 bases lay in between. This CDR3 region has 15 residues. Per the germline V gene, CDR1 is DFQATT and CDR2 is SNEGSKA (reference sequence). CDR3 bases: TGCAGTGCTAGAGATTCAACTAGGGAGAAATACGAGCAGTACTTC. Residues: CSARDSTREKYEQYF.

The rearrangement joins TRBV24-1 to TRBJ2-6; D ambiguous. Germline loops: CDR1 KGHDR, CDR2 SFDVKD. This CDR3 contains 16 residues. V lost 1 base to trimming and J lost 1 base, with 7 bases between them. This CDR3 reads CATSDFRASGANVLTF. The CDR3 DNA sequence: TGTGCCACCAGTGATTTTCGGGCTTCTGGGGCCAACGTCCTGACTTTC.

This rearrangement joins TRBV29-1 to TRBJ2-3; D possibly matches TRBD1 or TRBD2 (5 bases each). Germline-derived CDR1 and CDR2 are SQVTM and ANQGSEA. CDR3 length equals 18 residues. With 6 bases removed from V and 2 bases from J, the gap between germline ends came to 27 bases. DNA of the CDR3: TGCAGCGTCCCTGAAATGTTTAGGGGTGGAGCGGACACAGATACGCAGTATTTT. Amino acids: CSVPEMFRGGADTDTQYF.

The chain employs TRBV30 and TRBJ2-1; 7 nucleotides line up with TRBD2. CDR1 GTSNPN and CDR2 SVGIG come from the germline V gene (reference sequence). The CDR3 loop spans 15 amino acids. J lost 2 bases, V lost 7 bases, and 11 bases had no gene match. CDR3 DNA sequence: TGTGCCTCCTCTGGCGGCGGGAGCCCCTACAATGAGCAGTTCTTC. Encoded protein: CASSGGGSPYNEQFF. Looking up the rest from reference TRBV30 and TRBJ2-1 gives the full variable domain: SQTIHQWPATLVQPVGSPLSLECTVEGTSNPNLYWYRQAAGRGLQLLFYSVGIGQISSEVPQNLSASRPQDRQFILSSKKLLLSDSGFYLCASSGGGSPYNEQFFGPGTRLTVL.

The chain links TRBV20-1 to TRBJ2-4; 10 bases fit TRBD2. Trimming at V came to 1 base and at J to 13 bases, leaving 19 bases not matched to a gene. This CDR3 spans 17 amino acids. Germline CDR1 reads DFQATT; CDR2 reads SNEGSKA (reference sequence). The CDR3 loop reads CSARGLAGRVGYNEQYF. As DNA, the CDR3 is TGCAGTGCTAGAGGACTAGCGGGCCGAGTTGGGTACAATGAGCAGTACTTC.

This clonotype appeared once. The rearrangement uses TRBV7-9 and TRBJ2-5, with 7 bases lining up with TRBD1. The germline gives CDR1 SEHNR, CDR2 FQNEAQ (reference sequence). The CDR3 has 13 residues. The junction had 6 bases not matched to a gene; V was cut back by 6 bases and J by 5 bases. The CDR3 nucleotides are TGTGCCAGCAGACAAACAGGGGTTGAGACCCAGTACTTC. This sequence encodes CASRQTGVETQYF.

This clonotype is termed medium-sized. The gene calls are TRBV6-5 and TRBJ1-2, with D possibly being TRBD1 (6 bases). The CDR3 spans 15 residues. V shed 5 bases and J shed 7 bases, with 20 bases lying between them. Germline assignment: CDR1 MNHEY and CDR2 SVGAGI. The CDR3 nucleotides read TGTGCCAGCAGTAAAGAGTACAGGGCGGCGGCTGGCTACACCTTC. Translated, it gives CASSKEYRAAAGYTF.

The genes are TRBV12-3 or TRBV12-4 and TRBJ2-5, with D hard to call. The germline V and J ends were trimmed by 5 bases and 5 bases, with 6 bases remaining between them. This CDR3 is built from 11 residues. DNA for the CDR3: TGTGCCAGCAGTGATGTTGAGACCCAGTACTTC. This gives the protein CASSDVETQYF.

This clonotype was seen a handful of times. The CDR3 protein is CSARTGSGANVLTF. The CDR3 coding sequence is TGCAGTGCTCGGACTGGCTCTGGGGCCAACGTCCTGACTTTC. V usage is TRBV20-1 and J usage is TRBJ2-6, with a weak D call TRBD2 (5 bases). Germline V lookup: CDR1 DFQATT, CDR2 SNEGSKA (reference sequence). The CDR3 runs 14 residues. Trimming took off 5 bases at V and 0 bases at J, with 8 bases between the two ends.

The chain combines TRBV29-1 with TRBJ2-4; D gene uncertain. V dropped 6 bases and J dropped 7 bases, with 13 bases sitting between them. Germline assignment: CDR1 SQVTM and CDR2 ANQGSEA. This CDR3 region has 12 residues. This CDR3 reads CSVLAFMNIQYF. The CDR3 nucleotides read TGCAGCGTCCTGGCCTTCATGAACATTCAGTACTTC.

The J gene is TRBJ2-7, the V gene TRBV20-1; a possible D gene is TRBD1 (5 bases). Trimming removed 2 bases from V and 1 base from J, with 18 bases in between. Germline CDR1 is DFQATT and CDR2 is SNEGSKA (reference sequence). The CDR3 contains 16 residues. Written as DNA, the CDR3 is TGCAGTGCTAGAATTATTGTGGGGCAGCTATCCTACGAGCAGTACTTC. Protein product: CSARIIVGQLSYEQYF.

The chain is built from TRBV27 and TRBJ1-4; D may be TRBD1 (5 bases). The CDR3 sequence is 11 residues long. Trimming removed 6 bases from V and 13 bases from J, with 12 bases in between. Per the germline V gene, CDR1 is MNHEY and CDR2 is SMNVEV (reference sequence). CDR3 region: CASSPGHRLFF. In nucleotides, the CDR3 is TGTGCCAGCAGCCCCGGACATAGACTGTTTTTT.

The V and J genes are TRBV4-3 and TRBJ2-5, with TRBD1 matching over 8 bases. J was trimmed by 0 bases and V by 1 base; bases with no gene match: 1. Per the germline V gene, CDR1 is LGHNA and CDR2 is YSLEER. This CDR3 has 15 amino acids. Written as DNA, the CDR3 is TGCGCCAGCAGCCAAGGGACAGGGTACCAAGAGACCCAGTACTTC. It is translated as CASSQGTGYQETQYF.